This TCR beta chain was observed in a study of cytomegalovirus exposure and HLA in healthy donors. Note on this clone: Its antigen is unidentified.

Trimming cost V 5 bases and J 7 bases, with 21 bases left between them. This CDR3 has 16 amino acids. Germline CDR1 and CDR2: SGHTA and FQGNSA. Study conclusions and caveats: In a later analysis, most CMV-associated TCR beta chains appeared HLA-restricted. Using the classifier, cytomegalovirus status was reportedly diagnosed with high specificity and sensitivity. The investigators catalogued 150 to 200 TCR beta chains as cytomegalovirus-associated.

Those who donated were healthy bone marrow donors. PCR used 60 Vbeta primers and 13 Jbeta primers. Sequenced by immunoSEQ multiplex PCR; TCRdb stores in-frame clones only, minus some. The sample includes 120,000 to 150,000 clones, 82% of them seen just once. Material: PBMCs. This receptor was taken from a woman in her 40s in good health and CMV-seronegative. This sequence joins TRBV7-2 and TRBJ1-5; TRBD1 is a possible D gene (5 bases). In nucleotides, the CDR3 is TGTGCCAGCAGCCTACCTAGGGGAGGGGACGGACAGCCCCAGCATTTT. Translated: CASSLPRGGDGQPQHF.